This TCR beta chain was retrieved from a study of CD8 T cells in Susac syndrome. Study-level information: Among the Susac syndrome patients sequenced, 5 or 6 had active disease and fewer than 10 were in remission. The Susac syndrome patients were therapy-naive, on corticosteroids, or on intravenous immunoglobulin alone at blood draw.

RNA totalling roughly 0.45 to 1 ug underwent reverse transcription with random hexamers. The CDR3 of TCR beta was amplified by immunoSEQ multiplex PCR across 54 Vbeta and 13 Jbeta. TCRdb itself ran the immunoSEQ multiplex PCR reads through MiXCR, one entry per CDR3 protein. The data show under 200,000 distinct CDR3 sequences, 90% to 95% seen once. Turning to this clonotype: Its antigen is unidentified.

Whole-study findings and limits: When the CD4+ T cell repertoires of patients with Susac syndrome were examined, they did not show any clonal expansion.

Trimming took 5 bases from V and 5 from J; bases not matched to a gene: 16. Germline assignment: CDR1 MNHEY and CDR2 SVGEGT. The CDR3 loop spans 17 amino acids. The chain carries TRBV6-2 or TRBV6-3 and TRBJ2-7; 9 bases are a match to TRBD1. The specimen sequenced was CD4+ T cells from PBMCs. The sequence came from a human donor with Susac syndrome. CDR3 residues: CASSKILAMGQGNEQYF. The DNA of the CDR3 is TGTGCCAGCAGTAAAATCCTAGCTATGGGACAGGGTAACGAGCAGTACTTC.